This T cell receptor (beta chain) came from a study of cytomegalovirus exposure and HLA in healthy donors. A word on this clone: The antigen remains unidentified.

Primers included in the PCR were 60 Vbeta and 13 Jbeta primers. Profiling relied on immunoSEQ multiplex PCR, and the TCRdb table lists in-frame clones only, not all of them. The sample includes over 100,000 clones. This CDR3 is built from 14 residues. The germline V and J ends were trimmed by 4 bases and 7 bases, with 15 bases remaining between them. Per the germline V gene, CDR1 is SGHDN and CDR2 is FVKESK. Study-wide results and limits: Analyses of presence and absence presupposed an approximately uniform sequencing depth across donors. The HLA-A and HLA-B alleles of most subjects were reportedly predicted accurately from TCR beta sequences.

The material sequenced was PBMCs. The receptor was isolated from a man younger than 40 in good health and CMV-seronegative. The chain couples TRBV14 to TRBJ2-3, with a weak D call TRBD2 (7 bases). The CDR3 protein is CASSRGGGMNTQYF. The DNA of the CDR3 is TGTGCCAGCAGCCGCGGGGGCGGTATGAATACGCAGTATTTT.